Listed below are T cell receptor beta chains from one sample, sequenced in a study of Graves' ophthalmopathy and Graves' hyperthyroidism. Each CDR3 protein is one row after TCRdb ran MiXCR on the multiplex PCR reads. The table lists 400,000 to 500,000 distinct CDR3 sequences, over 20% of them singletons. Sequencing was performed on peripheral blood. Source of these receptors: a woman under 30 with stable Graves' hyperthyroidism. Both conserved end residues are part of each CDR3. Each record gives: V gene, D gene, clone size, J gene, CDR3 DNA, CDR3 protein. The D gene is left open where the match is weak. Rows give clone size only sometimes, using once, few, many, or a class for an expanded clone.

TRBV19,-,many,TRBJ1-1,TGTGCCAGTAGTCGGGGGACGGACACTGAAGCTTTCTTT,CASSRGTDTEAFF
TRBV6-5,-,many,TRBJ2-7,TGTGCCAGCAGTTACGGTGGGGCGTCCTACGAGCAGTACTTC,CASSYGGASYEQYF
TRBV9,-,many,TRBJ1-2,TGTGCCAGCAGCGTAGAGAACAGGCCCCGCAACGGCTACACCTTC,CASSVENRPRNGYTF
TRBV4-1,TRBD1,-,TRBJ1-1,TGCGCCAGCACCCATTGGGGACAGGGGGCCGGCACTGAAGCTTTCTTT,CASTHWGQGAGTEAFF
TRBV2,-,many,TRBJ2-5,TGTGCCAGCAAGTTGTTGCGGACGTACCAAGAGACCCAGTACTTC,CASKLLRTYQETQYF
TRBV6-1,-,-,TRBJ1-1,TGTGCCAGCAGAACAGGGATGTCTTTCTTT,CASRTGMSFF
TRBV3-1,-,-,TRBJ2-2,TGTGCCAGCAGCCAAGATCTGAACGGGGAGCTGTTTTTT,CASSQDLNGELFF
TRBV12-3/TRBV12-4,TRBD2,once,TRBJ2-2,TGTGCCAGCAGTTCCGGGAGCGGGAGGAACACCGGGGAGCTGTTTTTT,CASSSGSGRNTGELFF
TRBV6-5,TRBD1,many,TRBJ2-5,TGTGCCAGCAGTTACTCGAGTACAGGGGCTAGGGAGACCCAGTACTTC,CASSYSSTGARETQYF
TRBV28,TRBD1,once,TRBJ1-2,TGTGCCAGCAGTCTTCATCCCGGGACAGGGGGCATTGGCTACACCTTC,CASSLHPGTGGIGYTF
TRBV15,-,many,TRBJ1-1,TGTGCCACCAGCAGAGAGAGACACGCTGAAGCTTTCTTT,CATSRERHAEAFF
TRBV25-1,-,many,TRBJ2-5,TGTGCCAGCAATTACGGAGGTACCCAGTACTTC,CASNYGGTQYF
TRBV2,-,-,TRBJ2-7,TGTGCCAGCAGAGACACAGGGCGGTACGAGCAGTACTTC,CASRDTGRYEQYF
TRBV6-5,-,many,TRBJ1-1,TGTGCCAGCAGTTTCACAGGGCTCAGCACTGAAGCTTTCTTT,CASSFTGLSTEAFF
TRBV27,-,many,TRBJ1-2,TGTGCCAGCAGTTATACAGGGAACGGGGCGCTCTATGGCTACACCTTC,CASSYTGNGALYGYTF
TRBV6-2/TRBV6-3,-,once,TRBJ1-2,TGTGCCAGCAGTTACGGAGACGGCTATGGCTACACCTTC,CASSYGDGYGYTF
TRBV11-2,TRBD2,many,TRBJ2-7,TGTGCCAGCAGCTTATTTATTAGCGGGACCTCCTACGAGCAGTACTTC,CASSLFISGTSYEQYF
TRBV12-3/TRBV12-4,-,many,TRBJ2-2,TGTGCCAGCAGTTGGTCCCCGAACACCGGGGAGCTGTTTTTT,CASSWSPNTGELFF
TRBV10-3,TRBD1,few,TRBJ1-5,TGTGCCATCAGCCGGACAGGGGAAGACAATCAGCCCCAGCATTTT,CAISRTGEDNQPQHF
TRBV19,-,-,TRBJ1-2,TGTGCCAGTAGTTCCTTTGCGAATAACTATGGCTACACCTTC,CASSSFANNYGYTF
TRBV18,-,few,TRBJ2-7,TGTGCCAGCTCACCACCGTTGTCTGGCCCGAGCTCCTACGAGCAGTACTTC,CASSPPLSGPSSYEQYF
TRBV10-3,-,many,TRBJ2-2,TGTGCCATCAGTGATGACAGAAACACCGGGGAGCTGTTTTTT,CAISDDRNTGELFF